The subject of this entry is one TCR beta chain. Its specificity is not known. This sample stems from a study of T cells after yellow fever vaccination. The study's findings and limits: Reappearance after the booster was observed for most primary-vaccination clones (around 96% CD4, around 90% CD8).

The V gene lost 3 bases and the J gene lost 2 bases, with 14 bases spanning the gap. The germline CDR1 and CDR2 sequences are KGHSH and LQKENI. This CDR3 has 15 amino acids. From the 5' RACE reads, TCRdb called clonotypes with MiXCR, one entry per CDR3 protein. The data contain more than 450,000 distinct CDR3 sequences, less than 25% of them singletons. The TCR comes from a man aged 18 to 29 who received the YFV17D yellow fever vaccine. V usage is TRBV18 and J usage is TRBJ2-7; D unclear. The specimen comprised PBMCs, sampled approximately 22 days after the first yellow fever vaccination. The CDR3 protein is CASSPSGRLPYEQYF. CDR3 sequence (DNA): TGTGCCAGCTCACCCAGTGGGCGGTTGCCCTACGAGCAGTACTTC.